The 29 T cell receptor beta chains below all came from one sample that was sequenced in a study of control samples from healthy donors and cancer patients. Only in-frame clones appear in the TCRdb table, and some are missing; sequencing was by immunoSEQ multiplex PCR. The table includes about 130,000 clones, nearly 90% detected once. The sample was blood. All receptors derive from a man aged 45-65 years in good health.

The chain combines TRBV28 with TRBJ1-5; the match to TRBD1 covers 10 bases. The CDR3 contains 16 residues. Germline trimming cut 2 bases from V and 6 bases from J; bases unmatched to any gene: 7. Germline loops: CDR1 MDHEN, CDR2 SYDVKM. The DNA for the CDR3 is TGTGCCAGCAGTTTAAGGGACAGGGGTTTGGTTCAGCCCCAGCATTTT. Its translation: CASSLRDRGLVQPQHF.

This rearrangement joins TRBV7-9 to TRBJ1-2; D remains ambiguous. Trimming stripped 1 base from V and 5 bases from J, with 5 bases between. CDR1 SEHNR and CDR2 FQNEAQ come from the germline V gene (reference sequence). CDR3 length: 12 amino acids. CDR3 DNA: TGTGCCAGCAGCTTAGAAGGGTATGGCTACACCTTC. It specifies CASSLEGYGYTF.

This CDR3 reads CASSPPGPTQETQYF. CDR3 nucleotides: TGTGCCAGCTCACCACCGGGGCCCACCCAAGAGACCCAGTACTTC. The chain has TRBV18 and TRBJ2-5; a possible D gene is TRBD1 (5 bases). V dropped 0 bases and J dropped 1 base, with 9 bases sitting between them. The V gene's germline CDR1 is KGHSH and CDR2 LQKENI. The CDR3 spans 15 residues.

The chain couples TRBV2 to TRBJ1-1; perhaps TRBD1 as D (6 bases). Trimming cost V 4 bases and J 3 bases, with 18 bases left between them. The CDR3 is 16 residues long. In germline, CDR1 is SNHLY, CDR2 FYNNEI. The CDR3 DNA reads TGTGCCAGCAGTGGGACAGTGGAAGGGATCGACACTGAAGCTTTCTTT. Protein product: CASSGTVEGIDTEAFF.

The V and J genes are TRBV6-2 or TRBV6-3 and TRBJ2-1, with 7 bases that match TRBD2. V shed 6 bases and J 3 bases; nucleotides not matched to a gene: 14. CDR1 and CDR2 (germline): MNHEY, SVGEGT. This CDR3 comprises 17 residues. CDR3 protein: CASSLHRGDVIYNEQFF. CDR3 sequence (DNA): TGTGCCAGCAGCCTCCATCGGGGGGATGTTATCTACAATGAGCAGTTCTTC.

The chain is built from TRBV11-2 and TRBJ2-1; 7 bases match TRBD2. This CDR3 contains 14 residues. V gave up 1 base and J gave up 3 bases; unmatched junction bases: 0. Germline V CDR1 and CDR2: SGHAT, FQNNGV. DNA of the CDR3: TGTGCCAGCAGCTTAGCGGGGGGCTACAATGAGCAGTTCTTC. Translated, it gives CASSLAGGYNEQFF. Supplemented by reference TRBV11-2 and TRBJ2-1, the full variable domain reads EAGVAQSPRYKIIEKRQSVAFWCNPISGHATLYWYQQILGQGPKLLIQFQNNGVVDDSQLPKDRFSAERLKGVDSTLKIQPAKLEDSAVYLCASSLAGGYNEQFFGPGTRLTVL.

The CDR3: CASSLALETQYF. The CDR3 DNA reads TGTGCCAGCAGCTTAGCCTTAGAGACCCAGTACTTC. J is TRBJ2-5 and V is TRBV5-4; D not resolved. From germline, CDR1 is SGHNT and CDR2 YYREEE (reference sequence). Trimming took 2 bases from V and 4 from J, leaving 6 bases between them. CDR3 length: 12 residues. The entire variable domain, with the rest obtained from reference TRBV5-4 and TRBJ2-5, is as follows: ETGVTQSPTHLIKTRGQQVTLRCSSQSGHNTVSWYQQALGQGPQFIFQYYREEENGRGNFPPRFSGLQFPNYSSELNVNALELDDSALYLCASSLALETQYFGPGTRLLVL.

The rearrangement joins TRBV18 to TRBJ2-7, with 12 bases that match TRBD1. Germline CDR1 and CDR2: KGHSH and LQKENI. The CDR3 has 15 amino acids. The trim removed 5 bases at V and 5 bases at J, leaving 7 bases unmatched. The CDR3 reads CASSYQGTGGNEQYF. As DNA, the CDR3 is TGTGCCAGCTCATATCAAGGGACAGGGGGCAACGAGCAGTACTTC.

CDR3 in DNA: TGTGCCAGCAGTTTGAGGGTTTATGGTGAAAAACTGTTTTTT. Protein: CASSLRVYGEKLFF. The chain uses TRBV2 and TRBJ1-4; D unclear. Trimming stripped 5 bases from V and 7 bases from J, with 14 bases between. The CDR3 consists of 14 residues. Per germline, CDR1 SNHLY and CDR2 FYNNEI.

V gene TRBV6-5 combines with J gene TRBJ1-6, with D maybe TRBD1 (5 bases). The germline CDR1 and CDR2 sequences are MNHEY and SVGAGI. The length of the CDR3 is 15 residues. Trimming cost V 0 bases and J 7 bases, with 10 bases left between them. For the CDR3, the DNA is TGTGCCAGCAGTTACTCGGGCGGGGCAAATTCACCCCTCCACTTT. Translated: CASSYSGGANSPLHF.

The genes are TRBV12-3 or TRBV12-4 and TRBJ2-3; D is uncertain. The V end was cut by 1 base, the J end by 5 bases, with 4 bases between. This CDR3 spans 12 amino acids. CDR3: CASSLGGDTQYF. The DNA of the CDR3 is TGTGCCAGCAGTTTAGGGGGAGATACGCAGTATTTT.

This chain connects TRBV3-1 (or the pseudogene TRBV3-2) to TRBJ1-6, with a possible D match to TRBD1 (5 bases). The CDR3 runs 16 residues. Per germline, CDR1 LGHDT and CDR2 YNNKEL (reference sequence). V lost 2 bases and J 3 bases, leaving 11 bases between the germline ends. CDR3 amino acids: CASSQSTVRYNSPLHF. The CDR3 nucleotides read TGTGCCAGCAGCCAATCGACAGTGCGCTATAATTCACCCCTCCACTTT.

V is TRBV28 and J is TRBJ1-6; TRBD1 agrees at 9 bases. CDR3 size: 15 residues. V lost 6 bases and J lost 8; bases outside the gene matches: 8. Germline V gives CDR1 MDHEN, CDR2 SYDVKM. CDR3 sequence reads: CASSLLTGGYSPLHF. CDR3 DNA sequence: TGTGCCAGCAGCCTCCTGACAGGGGGGTATTCACCCCTCCACTTT.

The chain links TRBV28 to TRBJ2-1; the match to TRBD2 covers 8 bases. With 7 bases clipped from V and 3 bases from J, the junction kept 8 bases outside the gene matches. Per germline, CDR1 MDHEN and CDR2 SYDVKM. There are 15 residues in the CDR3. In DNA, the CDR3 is TGTGCCAGCACCCGCCCGGGACTAGACTACAATGAGCAGTTCTTC. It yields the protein CASTRPGLDYNEQFF.

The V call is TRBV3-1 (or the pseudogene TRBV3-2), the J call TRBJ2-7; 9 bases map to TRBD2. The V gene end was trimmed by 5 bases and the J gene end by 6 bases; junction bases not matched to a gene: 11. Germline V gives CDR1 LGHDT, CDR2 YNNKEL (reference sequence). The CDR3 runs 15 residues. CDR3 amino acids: CASSSASGAHREQYF. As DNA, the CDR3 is TGTGCCAGCAGCAGCGCTAGCGGGGCTCATCGCGAGCAGTACTTC.

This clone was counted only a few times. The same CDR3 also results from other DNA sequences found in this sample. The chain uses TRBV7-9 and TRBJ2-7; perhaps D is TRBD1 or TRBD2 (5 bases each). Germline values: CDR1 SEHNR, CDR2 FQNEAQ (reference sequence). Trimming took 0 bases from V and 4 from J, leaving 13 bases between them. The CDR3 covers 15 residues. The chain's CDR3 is CASSLAPGPSYEQYF. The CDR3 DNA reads TGTGCCAGCAGCTTAGCTCCGGGACCCTCTTACGAGCAGTACTTC.

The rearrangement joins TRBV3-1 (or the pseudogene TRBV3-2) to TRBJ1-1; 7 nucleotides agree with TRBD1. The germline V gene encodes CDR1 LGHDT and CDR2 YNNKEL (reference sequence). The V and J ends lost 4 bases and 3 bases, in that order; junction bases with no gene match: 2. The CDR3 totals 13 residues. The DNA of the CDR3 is TGTGCCAGCAGCCCTGACAGGGACACTGAAGCTTTCTTT. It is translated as CASSPDRDTEAFF.

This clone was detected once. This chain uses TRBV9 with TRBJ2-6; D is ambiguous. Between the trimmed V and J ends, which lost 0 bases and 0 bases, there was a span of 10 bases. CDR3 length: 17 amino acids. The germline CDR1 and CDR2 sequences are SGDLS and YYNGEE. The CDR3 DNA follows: TGTGCCAGCAGCGTAGTAGCAGCAATCTCTGGGGCCAACGTCCTGACTTTC. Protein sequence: CASSVVAAISGANVLTF.

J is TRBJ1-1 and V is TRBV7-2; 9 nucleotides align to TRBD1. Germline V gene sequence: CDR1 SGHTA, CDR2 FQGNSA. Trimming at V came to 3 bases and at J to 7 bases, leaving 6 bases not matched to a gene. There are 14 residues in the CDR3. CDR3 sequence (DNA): TGTGCCAGCAGCTTGGGACAGGGTTTGGGTGAAGCTTTCTTT. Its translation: CASSLGQGLGEAFF.

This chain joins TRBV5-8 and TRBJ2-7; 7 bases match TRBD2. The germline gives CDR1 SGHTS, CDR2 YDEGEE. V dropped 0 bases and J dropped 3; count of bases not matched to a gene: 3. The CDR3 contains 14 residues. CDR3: CASSLAAGVYEQYF. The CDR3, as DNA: TGTGCCAGCAGCTTGGCTGCGGGGGTCTACGAGCAGTACTTC.

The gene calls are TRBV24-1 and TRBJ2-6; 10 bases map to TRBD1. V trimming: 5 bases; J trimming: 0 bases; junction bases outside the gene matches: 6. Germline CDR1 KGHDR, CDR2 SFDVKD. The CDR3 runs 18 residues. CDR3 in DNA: TGTGCCACCAGTGCCCGGACAGGGGGGTACTCTGGGGCCAACGTCCTGACTTTC. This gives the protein CATSARTGGYSGANVLTF.

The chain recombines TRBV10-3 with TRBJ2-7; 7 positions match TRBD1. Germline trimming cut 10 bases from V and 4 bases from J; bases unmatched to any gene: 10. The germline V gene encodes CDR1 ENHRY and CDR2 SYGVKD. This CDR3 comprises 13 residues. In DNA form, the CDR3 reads TGTGCCACTAGGGGGCGGCTTACGTACGAGCAGTACTTC. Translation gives CATRGRLTYEQYF.

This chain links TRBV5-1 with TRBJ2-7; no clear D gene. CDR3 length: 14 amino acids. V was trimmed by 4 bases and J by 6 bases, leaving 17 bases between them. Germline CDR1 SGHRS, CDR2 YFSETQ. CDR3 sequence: CASSDGRAEGEQYF. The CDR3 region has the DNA TGCGCCAGCAGCGACGGAAGGGCTGAAGGCGAGCAGTACTTC.

Here the CDR3 reads CASSQGGGSNQPQHF. CDR3 in DNA: TGTGCCAGCAGCCAAGGAGGGGGCAGCAATCAGCCCCAGCATTTT. The chain joins TRBV3-1 (or the pseudogene TRBV3-2) to TRBJ1-5; 7 nucleotides match TRBD1. Per the germline V gene, CDR1 is LGHDT and CDR2 is YNNKEL (reference sequence). This CDR3 contains 15 residues. The J segment lost 1 base and the V segment lost 1 base, leaving 1 base of the junction unmatched.

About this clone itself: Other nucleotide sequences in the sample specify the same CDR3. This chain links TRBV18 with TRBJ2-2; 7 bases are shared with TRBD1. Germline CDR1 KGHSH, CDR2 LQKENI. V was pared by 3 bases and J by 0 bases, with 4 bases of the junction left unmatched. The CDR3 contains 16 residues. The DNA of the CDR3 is TGTGCCAGCTCACCGTTGACAGGGACGAACACCGGGGAGCTGTTTTTT. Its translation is CASSPLTGTNTGELFF.

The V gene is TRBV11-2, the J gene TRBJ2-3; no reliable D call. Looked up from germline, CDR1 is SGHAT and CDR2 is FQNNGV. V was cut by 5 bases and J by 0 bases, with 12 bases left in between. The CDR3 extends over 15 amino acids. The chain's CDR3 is CASSPAGSSTDTQYF. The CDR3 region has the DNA TGTGCCAGCAGCCCAGCCGGGTCTAGCACAGATACGCAGTATTTT.

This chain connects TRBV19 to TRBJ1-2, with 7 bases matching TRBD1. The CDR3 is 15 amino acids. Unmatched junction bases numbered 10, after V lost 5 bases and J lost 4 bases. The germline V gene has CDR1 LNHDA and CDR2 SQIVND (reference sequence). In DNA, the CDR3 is TGTGCCAGTAGTTTTGGACAGGCGGCCTTCTATGGCTACACCTTC. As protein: CASSFGQAAFYGYTF.

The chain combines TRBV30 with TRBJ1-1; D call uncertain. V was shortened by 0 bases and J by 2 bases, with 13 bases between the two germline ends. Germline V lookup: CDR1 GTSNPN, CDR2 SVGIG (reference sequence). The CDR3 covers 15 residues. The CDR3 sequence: CAWSVLRVSNTEAFF. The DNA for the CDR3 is TGTGCCTGGAGTGTACTGAGAGTAAGCAACACTGAAGCTTTCTTT.

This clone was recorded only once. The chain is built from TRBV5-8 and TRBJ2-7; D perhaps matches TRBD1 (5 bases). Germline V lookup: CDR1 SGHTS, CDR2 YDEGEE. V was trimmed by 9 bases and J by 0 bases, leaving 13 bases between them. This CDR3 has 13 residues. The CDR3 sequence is CATPDIYSYEQYF. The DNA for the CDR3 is TGTGCCACCCCGGACATTTACTCCTACGAGCAGTACTTC.